This T cell receptor beta chain was identified in a study of T cell responses to AZD1222 COVID-19 vaccine. As for this clone: What it recognizes is unknown.

Findings and limits, study-wide: Epitopes outside B.1.351 and B.1.1.7 mutated regions reportedly drew nearly half of spike TCRs.

Only in-frame clones appear in the TCRdb table, and some are missing; sequencing was by immunoSEQ multiplex PCR. The sample has about 140,000 clones; roughly 88% are singletons. Sequences were derived from peripheral blood, sampled 28 days after the second AZD1222 dose. The TCR sequence derives from an adult who received the AZD1222 COVID-19 vaccine.

CDR3 protein: CASSLGSGRASEQFF. The CDR3 nucleotides are TGTGCCAGCAGCTTAGGAAGCGGGAGGGCCTCTGAGCAGTTCTTC. The J gene is TRBJ2-1, the V gene TRBV7-9; the match to TRBD2 covers 10 bases. This CDR3 has 15 residues. Trimming at V came to 1 base and at J to 9 bases, leaving 6 bases not matched to a gene. Germline lookup yields CDR1 SEHNR and CDR2 FQNEAQ (reference sequence).